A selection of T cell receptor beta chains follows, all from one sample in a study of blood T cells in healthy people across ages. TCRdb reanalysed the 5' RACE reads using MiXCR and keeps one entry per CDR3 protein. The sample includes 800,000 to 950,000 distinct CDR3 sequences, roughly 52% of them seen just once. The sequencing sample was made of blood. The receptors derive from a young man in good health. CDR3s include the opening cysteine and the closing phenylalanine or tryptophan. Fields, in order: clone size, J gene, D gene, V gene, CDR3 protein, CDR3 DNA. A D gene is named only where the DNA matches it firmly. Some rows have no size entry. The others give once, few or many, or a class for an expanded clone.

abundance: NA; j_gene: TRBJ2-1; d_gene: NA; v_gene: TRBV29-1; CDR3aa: CSVDVTDLYNEQFF; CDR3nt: TGCAGCGTTGATGTGACAGACCTCTACAATGAGCAGTTCTTC
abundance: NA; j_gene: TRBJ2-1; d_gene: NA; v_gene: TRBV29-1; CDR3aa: CSVSWGETQFF; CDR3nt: TGCAGCGTTAGTTGGGGGGAGACCCAGTTCTTC
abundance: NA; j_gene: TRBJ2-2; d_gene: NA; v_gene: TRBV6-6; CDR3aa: CASSYSPDSTNTGELFF; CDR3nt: TGTGCCAGCAGTTACTCCCCCGACAGCACGAACACCGGGGAGCTGTTTTTT
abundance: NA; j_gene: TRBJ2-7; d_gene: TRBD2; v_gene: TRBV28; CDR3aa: CASLAGPYEQYF; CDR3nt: TGTGCCAGTCTAGCGGGACCCTACGAGCAGTACTTC
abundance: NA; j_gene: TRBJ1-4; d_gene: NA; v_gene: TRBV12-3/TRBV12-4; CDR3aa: CASSGYVGEKLFF; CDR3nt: TGTGCCAGCAGCGGATATGTTGGGGAAAAACTGTTTTTT
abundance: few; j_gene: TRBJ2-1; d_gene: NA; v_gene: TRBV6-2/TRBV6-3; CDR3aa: CASSVTQGKAFYNEQFF; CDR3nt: TGTGCCAGCAGTGTAACACAGGGTAAAGCTTTCTACAATGAGCAGTTCTTC
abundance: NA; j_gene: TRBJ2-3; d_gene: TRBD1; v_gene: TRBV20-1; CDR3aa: CSARGAGQGETITDTQYF; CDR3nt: TGCAGTGCTAGAGGCGCCGGACAGGGGGAGACTATCACAGATACGCAGTATTTT
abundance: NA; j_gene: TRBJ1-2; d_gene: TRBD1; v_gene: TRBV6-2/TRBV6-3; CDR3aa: CASSYEGGGYGYTF; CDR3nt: TGTGCCAGCAGTTACGAAGGGGGCGGCTATGGCTACACCTTC
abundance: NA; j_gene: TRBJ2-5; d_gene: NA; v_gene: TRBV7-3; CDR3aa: CASSLVPGASETQYF; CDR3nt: TGTGCCAGCAGCTTAGTCCCAGGGGCCTCGGAGACCCAGTACTTC
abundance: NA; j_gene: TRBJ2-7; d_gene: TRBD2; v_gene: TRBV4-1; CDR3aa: CASSQESGGWDNEQYF; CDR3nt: TGCGCCAGCAGCCAAGAATCGGGGGGGTGGGACAATGAGCAGTACTTC
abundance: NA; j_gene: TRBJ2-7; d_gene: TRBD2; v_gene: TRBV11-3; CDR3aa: CASSLVSGGEYEQYF; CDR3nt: TGTGCCAGCAGCTTAGTCAGCGGGGGAGAATACGAGCAGTACTTC
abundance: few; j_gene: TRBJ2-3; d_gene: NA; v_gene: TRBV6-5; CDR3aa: CASSSLTPSSTDTQYF; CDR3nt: TGTGCCAGCAGTTCCCTGACACCCTCTAGCACAGATACGCAGTATTTT
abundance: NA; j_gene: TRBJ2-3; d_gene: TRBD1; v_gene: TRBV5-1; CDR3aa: CASSPGQGTGTDTQYF; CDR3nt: TGCGCCAGCAGCCCCGGACAGGGGACCGGCACAGATACGCAGTATTTT
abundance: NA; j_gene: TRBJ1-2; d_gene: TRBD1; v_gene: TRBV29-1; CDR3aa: CSVEGDRGESYGYTF; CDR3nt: TGCAGCGTTGAGGGAGACAGGGGGGAGTCCTATGGCTACACCTTC
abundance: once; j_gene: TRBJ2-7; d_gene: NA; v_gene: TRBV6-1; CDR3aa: CASNSDPYNEQYF; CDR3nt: TGTGCCAGCAATTCGGACCCTTACAATGAGCAGTACTTC
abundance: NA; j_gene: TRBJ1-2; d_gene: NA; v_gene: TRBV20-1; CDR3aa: CSATHPSPYGYTF; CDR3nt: TGCAGTGCTACCCACCCATCTCCCTATGGCTACACCTTC
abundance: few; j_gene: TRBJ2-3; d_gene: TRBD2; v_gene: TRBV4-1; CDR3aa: CASSHRAGGLSDTQYF; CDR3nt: TGCGCCAGCAGCCACAGAGCGGGGGGATTGTCAGATACGCAGTATTTT
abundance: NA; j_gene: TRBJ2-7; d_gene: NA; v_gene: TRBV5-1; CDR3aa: CASSLYPQDIREQYF; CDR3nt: TGCGCCAGCAGCTTGTATCCACAAGACATACGAGAGCAGTACTTC
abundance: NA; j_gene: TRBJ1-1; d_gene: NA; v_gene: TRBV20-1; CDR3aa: CSAPLASDTEAFF; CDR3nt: TGCAGTGCTCCATTAGCGAGTGACACTGAAGCTTTCTTT
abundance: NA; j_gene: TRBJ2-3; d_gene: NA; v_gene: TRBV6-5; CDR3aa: CASSYSDWDTQYF; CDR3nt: TGTGCCAGCAGTTACTCTGACTGGGATACGCAGTATTTT
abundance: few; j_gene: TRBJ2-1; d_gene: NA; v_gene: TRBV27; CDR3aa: CASSPPEGSEQFF; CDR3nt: TGTGCCAGCAGTCCCCCCGAGGGCAGTGAGCAGTTCTTC
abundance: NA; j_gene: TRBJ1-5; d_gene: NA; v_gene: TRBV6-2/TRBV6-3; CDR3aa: CASSGEQGNQPQHF; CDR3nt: TGTGCCAGCAGTGGCGAACAGGGTAATCAGCCCCAGCATTTT
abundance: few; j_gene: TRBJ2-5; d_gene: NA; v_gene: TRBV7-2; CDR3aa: CASTDLGLLPTQYF; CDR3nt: TGTGCCAGCACCGATTTGGGACTGTTGCCGACCCAGTACTTC
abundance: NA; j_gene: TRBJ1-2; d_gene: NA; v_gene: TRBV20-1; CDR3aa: CSASVERDYGYTF; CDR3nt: TGCAGTGCCTCGGTGGAGAGGGACTATGGCTACACCTTC
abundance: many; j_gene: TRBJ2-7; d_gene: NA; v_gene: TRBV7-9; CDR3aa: CASSLVRGEQYF; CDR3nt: TGTGCCAGCAGTTTAGTCAGGGGCGAGCAGTACTTC
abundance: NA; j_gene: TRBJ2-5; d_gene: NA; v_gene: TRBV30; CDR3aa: CAWERRLRETQYF; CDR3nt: TGTGCCTGGGAACGGCGCCTCAGAGAGACCCAGTACTTC
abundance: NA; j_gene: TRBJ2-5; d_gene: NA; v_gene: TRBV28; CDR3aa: CASAEGQETQYF; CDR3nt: TGTGCCAGCGCTGAGGGCCAAGAGACCCAGTACTTC
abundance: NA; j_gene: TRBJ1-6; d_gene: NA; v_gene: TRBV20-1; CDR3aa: CSARDALGNNSPLHF; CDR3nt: TGCAGTGCTAGAGATGCCTTGGGGAATAATTCACCCCTCCACTTT
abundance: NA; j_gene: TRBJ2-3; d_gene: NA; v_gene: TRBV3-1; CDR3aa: CASSPEWGATDTQYF; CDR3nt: TGTGCCAGCAGCCCAGAATGGGGGGCAACAGATACGCAGTATTTT
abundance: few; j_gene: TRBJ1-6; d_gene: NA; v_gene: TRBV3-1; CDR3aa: CASSRTVMNSPLHF; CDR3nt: TGTGCCAGCAGCCGTACAGTCATGAATTCACCCCTCCACTTT
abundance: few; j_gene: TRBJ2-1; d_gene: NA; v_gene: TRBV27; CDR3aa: CASSLSQGSNEQFF; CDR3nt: TGTGCCAGCAGTTTATCCCAGGGCTCCAATGAGCAGTTCTTC
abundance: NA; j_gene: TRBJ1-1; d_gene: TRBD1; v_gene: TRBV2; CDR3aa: CASSGETGVRTEAFF; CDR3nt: TGTGCCAGCAGCGGGGAGACAGGGGTACGCACTGAAGCTTTCTTT
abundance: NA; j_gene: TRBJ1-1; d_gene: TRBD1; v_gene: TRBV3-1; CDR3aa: CASGQEDRGGQAFF; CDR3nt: TGTGCCAGCGGCCAAGAAGATCGAGGGGGCCAAGCTTTCTTT
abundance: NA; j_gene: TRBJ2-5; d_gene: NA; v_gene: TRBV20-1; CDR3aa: CSAAQTPSTQETQYF; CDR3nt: TGCAGTGCTGCTCAGACCCCAAGCACACAAGAGACCCAGTACTTC
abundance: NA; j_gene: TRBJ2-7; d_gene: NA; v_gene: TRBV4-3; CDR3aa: CASSQDSGDNEQYF; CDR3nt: TGCGCCAGCAGCCAAGATTCCGGAGACAATGAGCAGTACTTC
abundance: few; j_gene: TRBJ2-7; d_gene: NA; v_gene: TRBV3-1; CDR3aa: CASSQELPREQYF; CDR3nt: TGTGCCAGCAGCCAAGAACTGCCCAGGGAGCAGTACTTC
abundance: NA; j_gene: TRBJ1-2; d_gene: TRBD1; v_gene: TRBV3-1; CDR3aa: CASSLLGTGGSTF; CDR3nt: TGTGCCAGCAGCCTCCTCGGGACAGGGGGCAGCACCTTC
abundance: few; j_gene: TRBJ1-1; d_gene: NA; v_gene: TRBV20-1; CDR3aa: CSAPDLGTEAFF; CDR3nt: TGCAGTGCTCCCGACCTGGGTACTGAAGCTTTCTTT
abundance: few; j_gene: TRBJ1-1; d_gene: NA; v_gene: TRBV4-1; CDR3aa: CASSQDFGGYEDTEAFF; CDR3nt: TGCGCCAGCAGCCAAGATTTTGGGGGGTACGAGGACACTGAAGCTTTCTTT
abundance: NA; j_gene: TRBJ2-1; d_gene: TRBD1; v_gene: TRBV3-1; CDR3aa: CASSQGQGAFNEQFF; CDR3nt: TGTGCCAGCAGCCAAGGGCAGGGGGCTTTCAATGAGCAGTTCTTC
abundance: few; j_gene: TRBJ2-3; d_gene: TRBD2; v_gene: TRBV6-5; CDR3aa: CASSYGTSYTDTQYF; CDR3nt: TGTGCCAGCAGCTACGGGACTAGCTACACAGATACGCAGTATTTT
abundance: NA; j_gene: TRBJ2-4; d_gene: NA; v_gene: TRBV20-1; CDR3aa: CSASPLDAKNIQYF; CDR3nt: TGCAGTGCTAGCCCGCTAGATGCCAAAAACATTCAGTACTTC
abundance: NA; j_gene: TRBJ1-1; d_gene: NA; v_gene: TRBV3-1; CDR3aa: CASSQGFGGSTEAFF; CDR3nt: TGTGCCAGCAGCCAAGGATTCGGCGGGAGCACTGAAGCTTTCTTT
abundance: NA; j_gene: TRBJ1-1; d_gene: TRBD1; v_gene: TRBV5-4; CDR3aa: CAGSPGTVGNTEAFF; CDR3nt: TGTGCCGGCAGCCCGGGGACAGTCGGGAACACTGAAGCTTTCTTT
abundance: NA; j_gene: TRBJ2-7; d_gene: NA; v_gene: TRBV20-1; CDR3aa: CSARQSPYEQYF; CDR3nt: TGCAGTGCTAGACAGTCGCCCTACGAGCAGTACTTC